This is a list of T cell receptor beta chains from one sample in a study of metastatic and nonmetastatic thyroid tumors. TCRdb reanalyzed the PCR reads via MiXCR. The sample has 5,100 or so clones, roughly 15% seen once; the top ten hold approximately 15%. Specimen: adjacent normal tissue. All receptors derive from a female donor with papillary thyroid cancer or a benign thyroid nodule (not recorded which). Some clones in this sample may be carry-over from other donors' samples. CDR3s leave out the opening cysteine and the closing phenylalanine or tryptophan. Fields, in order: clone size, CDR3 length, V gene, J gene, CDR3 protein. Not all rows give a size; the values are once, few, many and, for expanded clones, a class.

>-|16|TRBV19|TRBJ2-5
ASSGAGDRDIYWETQY
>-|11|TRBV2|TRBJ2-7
ASSGPGIYEQY
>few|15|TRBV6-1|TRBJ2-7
ASLSIRTGGLVYEQY
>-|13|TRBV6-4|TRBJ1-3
ASSPTPAQGNTIY
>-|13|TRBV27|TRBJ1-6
ASSLYGFEDSPLH
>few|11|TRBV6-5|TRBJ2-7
ASSYSVGAEQY
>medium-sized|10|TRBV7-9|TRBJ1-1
ASSLSMAEAF
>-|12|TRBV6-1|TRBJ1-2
ASRQGGALYCYT
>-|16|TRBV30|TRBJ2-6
AWSVRPGLLYVANVLT
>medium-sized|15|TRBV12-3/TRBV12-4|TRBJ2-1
ASSFFGDPSSYNEQF
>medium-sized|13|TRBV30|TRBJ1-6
AWRPDRSYNSPLH
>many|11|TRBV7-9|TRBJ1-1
ASRQPGSTEAF
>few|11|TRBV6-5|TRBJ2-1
ASSSGQYNEQF
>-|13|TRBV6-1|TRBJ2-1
ASSAPGGVYNEQF
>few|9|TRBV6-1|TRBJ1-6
AIRLGQGLH
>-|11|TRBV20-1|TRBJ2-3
SAKIPSTDTQY
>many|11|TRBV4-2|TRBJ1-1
ASSQDQDTEAF
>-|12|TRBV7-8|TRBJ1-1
ASSQSGVNTEAF
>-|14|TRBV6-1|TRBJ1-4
ASSRQGAATNEKLF
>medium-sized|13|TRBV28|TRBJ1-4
ASSPPTGRWEKLF
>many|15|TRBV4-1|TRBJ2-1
ASSQGADTNSYNEQF
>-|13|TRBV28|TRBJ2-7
ASNLSDSISYEQY
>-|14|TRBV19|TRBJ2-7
ASFPQLRTGGYEQY
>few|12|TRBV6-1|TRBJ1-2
ASSGSSGAYGYT
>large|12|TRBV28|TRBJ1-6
ASSAPWVNSPLH
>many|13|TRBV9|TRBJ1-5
ASSVEDDSNQPQH
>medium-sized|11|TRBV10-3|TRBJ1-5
AISESELQPQH
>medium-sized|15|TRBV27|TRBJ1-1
ASSTGGLARGVSEAF
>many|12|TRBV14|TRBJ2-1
ASSQGGGISEQF
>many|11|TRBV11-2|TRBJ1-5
ASSSTENQPQH
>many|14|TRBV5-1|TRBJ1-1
ASSLAGVGRNTEAF
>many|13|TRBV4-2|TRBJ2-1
ASRIGVGSYNEQF
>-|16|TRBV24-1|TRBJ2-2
ATSDYFGGQGLSGELF
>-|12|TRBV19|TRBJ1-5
ASSPQGKGQTKH
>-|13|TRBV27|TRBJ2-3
ASSEWAGNTDTQY
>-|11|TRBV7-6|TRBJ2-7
ASSPQTYYEQY
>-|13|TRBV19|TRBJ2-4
ASSLGTGEKNIQY
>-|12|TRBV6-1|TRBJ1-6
ASRAGQFNSPLH
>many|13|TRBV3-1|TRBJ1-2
ASSQGSEANYGYT
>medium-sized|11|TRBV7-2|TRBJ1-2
ASSRGQGYGYT
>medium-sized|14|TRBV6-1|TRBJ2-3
ASSPMGQSPTDTQY
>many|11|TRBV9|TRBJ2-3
ASSVGGGDTQY
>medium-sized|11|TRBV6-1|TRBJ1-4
ASSSRGSEKLF
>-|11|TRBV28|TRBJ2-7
ASTPMGLSEQY
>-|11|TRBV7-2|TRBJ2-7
ASSPVGAYEQY
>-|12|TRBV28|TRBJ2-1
ASREAGGDNEQF